This entry lists 9 T cell receptor beta chains sequenced from one sample in a study of T-cell reconstitution after alpha-beta-depleted transplantation in children. Preparation of the TCRbeta library involved a method that used unique molecular identifiers. Each CDR3 protein gets one entry after TCRdb re-called the PCR reads with MiXCR. The profile covers approximately 130,000 distinct CDR3 sequences, with about 9.5% appearing a single time and 24% taken by the ten largest. Sequenced material: PBMCs, mostly from graft donor cells, taken 180 days after TCRalphabeta/CD19-depleted stem cell transplant. Receptors originate from a girl under three years old who had a stem cell transplant for combined immunodeficiency, so the T cells may come from the graft donor.

The chain links TRBV10-3 to TRBJ1-1, with unresolved D. The CDR3 spans 13 residues. Germline-derived CDR1 and CDR2 are ENHRY and SYGVKD. Trimming removed 6 bases from V and 3 bases from J, with 11 bases in between. CDR3 DNA sequence: TGTGCCATCAGGAAAAGGGAGGACACTGAAGCTTTCTTT. It encodes CAIRKREDTEAFF.

V is TRBV10-3 and J is TRBJ2-2, with 8 positions matching TRBD1. Germline trimming cut 2 bases from V and 4 bases from J; bases unmatched to any gene: 0. CDR3 length equals 14 residues. CDR1 and CDR2 (germline): ENHRY, SYGVKD. CDR3 nucleotide sequence: TGTGCCATCAGTGAGGGGACAGGCACCGGGGAGCTGTTTTTT. It yields the protein CAISEGTGTGELFF.

This clonotype was observed a handful of times. The V call is TRBV10-3, the J call TRBJ2-5; D might be TRBD1 or TRBD2, each matching 6 bases. The V end lost 2 bases, the J end lost 5 bases, and 15 bases lay between the germline ends. CDR3 length: 15 residues. Germline V gene sequence: CDR1 ENHRY, CDR2 SYGVKD. CDR3 sequence reads: CAISERGAEGETQYF. The CDR3 DNA reads as TGTGCCATCAGTGAGAGGGGGGCAGAAGGGGAGACCCAGTACTTC.

This clonotype was seen only a few times. This chain uses TRBV11-2 with TRBJ2-1; 13 bases map to TRBD2. V trimming: 0 bases; J trimming: 7 bases; junction bases outside the gene matches: 6. The V gene's germline CDR1 is SGHAT and CDR2 FQNNGV. The CDR3 has 17 residues. CDR3 DNA sequence: TGTGCCAGCAGCTTAGAATTCCGACTAGCGGGAGGTAATGAGCAGTTCTTC. Protein sequence: CASSLEFRLAGGNEQFF.

This clonotype was found a few times. The chain links TRBV10-3 to TRBJ2-7; 9 nucleotides agree with TRBD1. Germline values: CDR1 ENHRY, CDR2 SYGVKD. Unmatched junction bases numbered 7, after V lost 2 bases and J lost 2 bases. This CDR3 is 16 amino acids long. CDR3 residues: CAISEPGQGRAYEQYF. The CDR3 DNA sequence: TGTGCCATCAGTGAGCCGGGACAGGGAAGGGCCTACGAGCAGTACTTC.

The rearrangement joins TRBV5-1 to TRBJ2-7; D may be TRBD1 (5 bases). The germline V and J ends were trimmed by 4 bases and 2 bases, with 10 bases remaining between them. The CDR3 is 13 residues long. Germline V CDR1 and CDR2: SGHRS, YFSETQ. CDR3 DNA sequence: TGCGCCAGCAGCCTTGGGGCCGCCTACGAGCAGTACTTC. As protein: CASSLGAAYEQYF.

V gene TRBV12-3 or TRBV12-4 combines with J gene TRBJ2-1; D is unclear. The CDR3 spans 15 residues. V was clipped by 1 base and J by 1 base, with 8 bases between them. CDR3 nucleotides: TGTGCCAGCAGTTTAGGTAGAGCGTCCTACAATGAGCAGTTCTTC. It codes for CASSLGRASYNEQFF.

Only a few counts were recorded for this clonotype. The chain has TRBV5-6 and TRBJ2-7; D uncertain. V gave up 0 bases and J gave up 4 bases, with 8 bases separating them. CDR1 SGHDT and CDR2 YYEEEE come from the germline V gene. The CDR3 covers 13 residues. The CDR3 sequence is CASSLGPEYEQYF. CDR3 sequence (DNA): TGTGCCAGCAGCTTGGGGCCGGAATACGAGCAGTACTTC.

This clonotype was seen a few times. The chain combines TRBV7-2 with TRBJ2-5; 8 bases match TRBD1. The CDR3 spans 16 residues. Germline CDR1 SGHTA, CDR2 FQGNSA. J was trimmed by 5 bases and V by 0 bases; bases with no gene match: 8. The DNA of the CDR3 is TGTGCCAGCAGCTTAGCTCAGGGGGCATTGGTGGAGACCCAGTACTTC. Its translation is CASSLAQGALVETQYF. The whole variable domain, remainder taken from reference TRBV7-2 and TRBJ2-5, is GAGVSQSPSNKVTEKGKDVELRCDPISGHTALYWYRQSLGQGLEFLIYFQGNSAPDKSGLPSDRFSAERTGGSVSTLTIQRTQQEDSAVYLCASSLAQGALVETQYFGPGTRLLVL.